One and the same sample provided the 4 T cell receptor beta chains below, sequenced in a study of blood T cells in healthy people across ages. Using a J-beta primer mix together with a sample-barcoded 5' primer, a second PCR was run for roughly 6 to 11 cycles. In TCRdb, the 5' RACE reads were re-called with MiXCR into one record per CDR3 protein. Among 1.5 million to 2 million distinct CDR3 sequences listed, approximately 30% were seen once. Material: blood. These receptors originate from a woman in her thirties in good health.

This clonotype was counted between two and nine times. V is TRBV7-9 and J is TRBJ2-2; 10 bases agree with TRBD2. The CDR3 has 17 residues. Germline trimming cut 2 bases from V and 5 bases from J; bases unmatched to any gene: 8. Germline V gives CDR1 SEHNR, CDR2 FQNEAQ (reference sequence). The CDR3 here is CASSLRTSGGGTGELFF. The CDR3 coding sequence is TGTGCCAGCAGCTTAAGGACTAGCGGAGGGGGAACCGGGGAGCTGTTTTTT. Variable domain in full (rest from reference TRBV7-9 and TRBJ2-2): DTGVSQNPRHKITKRGQNVTFRCDPISEHNRLYWYRQTLGQGPEFLTYFQNEAQLEKSRLLSDRFSAERPKGSFSTLEIQRTEQGDSAMYLCASSLRTSGGGTGELFFGEGSRLTVL.

This clonotype was seen ten or more times. The chain carries TRBV5-1 and TRBJ2-7; 7 positions agree with TRBD2. Germline V gives CDR1 SGHRS, CDR2 YFSETQ. CDR3 length: 14 residues. V dropped 6 bases and J dropped 1; count of bases not matched to a gene: 7. CDR3 coding DNA: TGCGCCAGCACCCCGGGGGGACTTTCCTACGAGCAGTACTTC. Protein sequence: CASTPGGLSYEQYF.

This clonotype came up once. The chain couples TRBV14 to TRBJ1-6; 9 positions agree with TRBD1. Germline V CDR1 and CDR2: SGHDN, FVKESK. J was trimmed by 10 bases and V by 3 bases; bases with no gene match: 4. The CDR3 contains 14 residues. The CDR3 sequence: CASSQGTGSSPLHF. Written as DNA, the CDR3 is TGTGCCAGCAGCCAGGGGACAGGGAGCTCACCCCTCCACTTT.

The table lists this clonotype with many counts. CDR3 residues: CASSYSVGTGSYNEQFF. CDR3 in DNA: TGTGCCAGCAGTTACTCGGTAGGGACAGGCTCCTACAATGAGCAGTTCTTC. This chain joins TRBV6-6 and TRBJ2-1; 8 bases fit TRBD1. This CDR3 contains 17 residues. J lost 0 bases, V lost 0 bases, and 4 bases had no gene match. Germline CDR1 and CDR2: MNHNY and SVGAGI (reference sequence).